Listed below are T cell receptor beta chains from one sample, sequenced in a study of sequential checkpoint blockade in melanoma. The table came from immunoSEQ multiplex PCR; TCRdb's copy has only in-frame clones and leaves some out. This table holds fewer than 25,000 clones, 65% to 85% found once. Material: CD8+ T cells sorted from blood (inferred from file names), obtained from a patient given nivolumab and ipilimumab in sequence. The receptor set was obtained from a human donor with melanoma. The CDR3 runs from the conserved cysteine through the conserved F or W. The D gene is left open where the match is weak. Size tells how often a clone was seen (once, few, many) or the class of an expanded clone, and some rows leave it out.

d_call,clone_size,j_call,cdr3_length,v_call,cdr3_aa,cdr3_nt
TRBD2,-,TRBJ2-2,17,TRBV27,CASSPREGRAHTGELFF,TGTGCCAGCAGCCCCCGCGAGGGGAGGGCCCACACCGGGGAGCTGTTTTTT
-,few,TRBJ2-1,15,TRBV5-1,CASSLGRAAYNEQFF,TGCGCCAGCAGCTTGGGCAGGGCCGCCTACAATGAGCAGTTCTTC
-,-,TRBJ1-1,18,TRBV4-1,CASSQKFSGQTMNTEAFF,TGCGCCAGCAGCCAAAAATTCAGCGGACAGACCATGAACACTGAAGCTTTCTTT
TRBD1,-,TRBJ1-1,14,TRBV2,CASSETGENTEAFF,TGTGCCAGCAGTGAAACAGGGGAGAACACTGAAGCTTTCTTT
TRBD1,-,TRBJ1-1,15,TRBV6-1,CATTHGTGPGTEAFF,TGTGCTACCACCCACGGGACAGGGCCCGGCACTGAAGCTTTCTTT
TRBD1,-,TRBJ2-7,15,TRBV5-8,CASSGGTVSLYEQYF,TGTGCCAGCAGCGGTGGGACAGTAAGTCTCTACGAGCAGTACTTC
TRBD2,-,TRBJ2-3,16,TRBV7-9,CASSLSVREGTDTQYF,TGTGCCAGCAGCTTGTCTGTGCGGGAGGGCACAGATACGCAGTATTTT
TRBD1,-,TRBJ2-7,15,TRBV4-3,CASSQGTGTPYEQYF,TGCGCCAGCAGCCAAGGGACAGGGACACCCTACGAGCAGTACTTC
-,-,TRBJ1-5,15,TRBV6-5,CASRPATGTNQPQHF,TGTGCCAGCAGACCTGCTACAGGGACAAATCAGCCCCAGCATTTT
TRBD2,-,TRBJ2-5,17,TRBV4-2,CASSQSLAAILGETQYF,TGTGCCAGCAGCCAGTCCCTAGCGGCAATCTTGGGGGAGACCCAGTACTTC
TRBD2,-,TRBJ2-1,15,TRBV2,CASSEMLAGYNEQFF,TGTGCCAGCAGTGAAATGCTAGCGGGTTACAATGAGCAGTTCTTC
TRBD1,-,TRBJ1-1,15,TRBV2,CASVRGTGVRTEAFF,TGTGCCAGTGTACGCGGGACAGGGGTTCGCACTGAAGCTTTCTTT
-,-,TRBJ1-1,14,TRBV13,CASSYSPGNTEAFF,TGTGCCAGCAGCTACTCCCCGGGTAACACTGAAGCTTTCTTT
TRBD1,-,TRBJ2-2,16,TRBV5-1,CAIGERQGAFTGELFF,TGCGCCATCGGGGAGAGACAGGGGGCCTTTACCGGGGAGCTGTTTTTT
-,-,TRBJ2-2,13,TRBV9,CASSPAGTGELFF,TGTGCCAGCAGCCCAGCGGGCACCGGGGAGCTGTTTTTT